This entry lists 18 T cell receptor beta chains sequenced from one sample in a study of lymphopenia after photon versus proton radiotherapy. This table comes from immunoSEQ multiplex PCR, and its TCRdb copy is limited to in-frame clones, with some not included. The sample consists of approximately 91,000 clones, around 82% of them appearing once. The sample consisted of peripheral blood, taken from a patient treated with proton-based radiotherapy. These receptor sequences come from a man aged 55 to 70 with pancreatic cancer.

This clone was recorded once. This chain uses TRBV5-4 with TRBJ2-7; TRBD1 might be the D (7 bases). The CDR3 is 13 residues long. V was shortened by 2 bases and J by 5 bases, with 11 bases between the two germline ends. Germline loops: CDR1 SGHNT, CDR2 YYREEE (reference sequence). The CDR3 DNA reads TGTGCCAGCAGCTTTCCAGGGGGGAACGAGCAGTACTTC. Translated, it gives CASSFPGGNEQYF.

The gene calls are TRBV4-1 and TRBJ2-5; the match to TRBD2 covers 15 bases. The CDR3 has 16 residues. The ends lost 4 bases at V and 4 bases at J; junction bases unmatched: 4. Germline CDR1 reads MGHRA; CDR2 reads YSYEKL. The CDR3: CASSPGLAGGGETQYF. CDR3 DNA: TGCGCCAGCAGCCCCGGACTAGCGGGAGGGGGAGAGACCCAGTACTTC.

The rearrangement uses TRBV9 and TRBJ2-1; TRBD2 agrees at 9 bases. The CDR3 consists of 16 residues. The V segment lost 4 bases and the J segment 4 bases; nucleotides outside the gene matches: 9. Germline V gene data show CDR1 as SGDLS and CDR2 as YYNGEE. The CDR3 nucleotides read TGTGCCAGCAGCCCGAATTTACTAGCGGGTTACAATGAGCAGTTCTTC. Amino acids: CASSPNLLAGYNEQFF.

This chain uses TRBV7-8 with TRBJ2-3; 7 nucleotides agree with TRBD1. Looked up from germline, CDR1 is SGHVS and CDR2 is FQNEAQ. Unmatched junction bases numbered 2, after V lost 1 base and J lost 1 base. CDR3 length: 15 residues. CDR3 nucleotide sequence: TGTGCCAGCAGCTTAGAGGGGACAGGCACAGATACGCAGTATTTT. Translated, it gives CASSLEGTGTDTQYF.

This chain uses TRBV30 with TRBJ2-2; TRBD1 is a possible D gene (5 bases). The CDR3 covers 14 residues. The germline V and J ends were trimmed by 4 bases and 1 base, with 10 bases remaining between them. Germline V CDR1 and CDR2: GTSNPN, SVGIG (reference sequence). The CDR3: CAWNAGLNTGELFF. Here the CDR3 DNA reads TGTGCCTGGAACGCAGGGCTGAACACCGGGGAGCTGTTTTTT. The full variable domain, with the rest looked up from reference TRBV30 and TRBJ2-2, is SQTIHQWPATLVQPVGSPLSLECTVEGTSNPNLYWYRQAAGRGLQLLFYSVGIGQISSEVPQNLSASRPQDRQFILSSKKLLLSDSGFYLCAWNAGLNTGELFFGEGSRLTVL.

The chain is built from TRBV28 and TRBJ1-6, with TRBD1 matching 9 bases. This CDR3 spans 14 amino acids. Germline CDR1 is MDHEN and CDR2 is SYDVKM. With V trimmed by 3 bases and J by 7 bases, 1 base remained unmatched. The CDR3 sequence is CASSFGQGNSPLHF. Written as DNA, the CDR3 is TGTGCCAGCAGTTTCGGACAGGGGAATTCACCCCTCCACTTT.

V is TRBV6-5 and J is TRBJ2-7, with a possible D match to TRBD1 (5 bases). Germline CDR1 MNHEY, CDR2 SVGAGI. CDR3 size: 11 residues. Trimming shortened V by 3 bases and J by 6 bases, and 6 bases separated the two germline ends. The CDR3 DNA reads as TGTGCCAGCAGTTATAGGGGCGAGCAGTACTTC. Amino acids: CASSYRGEQYF.

The rearrangement links TRBV9 to TRBJ2-2; D gene unclear. Trimming took off 4 bases at V and 5 bases at J, with 9 bases between the two ends. There are 13 residues in the CDR3. Germline V lookup: CDR1 SGDLS, CDR2 YYNGEE. CDR3 residues: CASSLVGTGELFF. The CDR3 bases are TGTGCCAGCAGCCTGGTTGGGACCGGGGAGCTGTTTTTT.

With respect to this clone: The same CDR3 also results from other DNA sequences found in this sample. The chain joins TRBV19 to TRBJ1-1, with no clear D. Germline V gives CDR1 LNHDA, CDR2 SQIVND (reference sequence). V lost 4 bases, J lost 1 base, and 4 bases lay in between. The CDR3 totals 12 residues. CDR3 protein: CASSSRNTEAFF. CDR3 coding DNA: TGTGCCAGTAGTAGCAGGAACACTGAAGCTTTCTTT.

The chain employs TRBV19 and TRBJ1-1; TRBD1 might be the D (6 bases). Germline values: CDR1 LNHDA, CDR2 SQIVND (reference sequence). The CDR3 consists of 15 residues. Between the trimmed V and J ends, which lost 8 bases and 0 bases, there was a span of 16 bases. The CDR3 DNA reads as TGTGCCAGTCGGGCAGGGGTCGAGATGAACACTGAAGCTTTCTTT. It is translated as CASRAGVEMNTEAFF.

The rearrangement uses TRBV28 and TRBJ1-1; D remains unclear. V was trimmed by 5 bases and J by 5 bases, leaving 9 bases between them. CDR1 is MDHEN and CDR2 is SYDVKM in the germline V gene. The CDR3 runs to 12 residues. The CDR3 loop reads CASSKLGTEAFF. As DNA, the CDR3 is TGTGCCAGCAGTAAGTTGGGGACTGAAGCTTTCTTT. The whole variable domain, filled in from reference TRBV28 and TRBJ1-1, reads DVKVTQSSRYLVKRTGEKVFLECVQDMDHENMFWYRQDPGLGLRLIYFSYDVKMKEKGDIPEGYSVSREKKERFSLILESASTNQTSMYLCASSKLGTEAFFGQGTRLTVV.

The chain couples TRBV9 to TRBJ2-6; 8 positions match TRBD1. CDR3 length equals 16 residues. V gave up 0 bases and J gave up 1 base; unmatched junction bases: 0. Per germline, CDR1 SGDLS and CDR2 YYNGEE. The DNA of the CDR3 is TGTGCCAGCAGCGTAGACAGGGGGTCTGGGGCCAACGTCCTGACTTTC. Its protein is CASSVDRGSGANVLTF. The entire variable domain, with the rest obtained from reference TRBV9 and TRBJ2-6, is as follows: DSGVTQTPKHLITATGQRVTLRCSPRSGDLSVYWYQQSLDQGLQFLIQYYNGEERAKGNILERFSAQQFPDLHSELNLSSLELGDSALYFCASSVDRGSGANVLTFGAGSRLTVL.

The CDR3 bases are TGTGCCAGCATGGGGGTCCGGACCCAGTACTTC. Amino acid sequence: CASMGVRTQYF. The chain uses TRBV2 and TRBJ2-5, with D perhaps given as TRBD1 or TRBD2 (5 bases each). CDR1 and CDR2 from the germline V gene are SNHLY and FYNNEI. This CDR3 is 11 amino acids long. V was pared by 7 bases and J by 7 bases, with 10 bases between.

V gene TRBV19 combines with J gene TRBJ2-7; 9 nucleotides agree with TRBD2. Germline V gene lookup returns CDR1 LNHDA and CDR2 SQIVND (reference sequence). The CDR3 is 14 amino acids. Trimming took 7 bases from V and 6 from J; bases not matched to a gene: 10. The CDR3 loop is CASNSLAGGSEQYF. The CDR3 region has the DNA TGTGCCAGTAATTCTTTGGCGGGAGGGAGCGAGCAGTACTTC.

The rearrangement uses TRBV9 and TRBJ2-1; 10 positions match TRBD1. This CDR3 contains 16 residues. Germline V gives CDR1 SGDLS, CDR2 YYNGEE. V lost 4 bases and J lost 6; bases outside the gene matches: 10. The CDR3 nucleotides read TGTGCCAGCAGCCCCCGACAGGGGGCGGTGGTCAATGAGCAGTTCTTC. Translation gives CASSPRQGAVVNEQFF.

This chain uses TRBV29-1 with TRBJ2-5; TRBD2 matches 13 bases. V shed 1 base and J 5 bases; nucleotides not matched to a gene: 1. The CDR3 runs to 14 residues. Germline V gene sequence: CDR1 SQVTM, CDR2 ANQGSEA. The CDR3: CSVEGLAGGETQYF. The CDR3 DNA reads as TGCAGCGTTGAAGGACTAGCGGGAGGTGAGACCCAGTACTTC. The variable domain in full, with the rest retrieved from reference TRBV29-1 and TRBJ2-5, is SAVISQKPSRDICQRGTSLTIQCQVDSQVTMMFWYRQQPGQSLTLIATANQGSEATYESGFVIDKFPISRPNLTFSTLTVSNMSPEDSSIYLCSVEGLAGGETQYFGPGTRLLVL.

J is TRBJ1-5 and V is TRBV7-2, with D hard to call. Germline V gives CDR1 SGHTA, CDR2 FQGNSA. CDR3 size: 12 residues. V was shortened by 3 bases and J by 6 bases, with 6 bases between the two germline ends. CDR3 protein: CASSFPFQPQHF. CDR3 bases: TGTGCCAGCAGCTTTCCTTTTCAGCCCCAGCATTTT.

The chain uses TRBV19 and TRBJ1-5; 9 nucleotides match TRBD1. Germline V gene sequence: CDR1 LNHDA, CDR2 SQIVND (reference sequence). The CDR3 contains 14 residues. J lost 4 bases, V lost 7 bases, and 5 bases had no gene match. The CDR3 DNA reads TGTGCCAGTATGCCGGGACAGGGTAATCAGCCCCAGCATTTT. Protein sequence: CASMPGQGNQPQHF.